Listed here are 14 T cell receptor beta chains from one sample, sequenced in a study of T cells after yellow fever vaccination. Via MiXCR, TCRdb re-called the 5' RACE reads, giving one row per CDR3 protein. Counted here are more than 300,000 distinct CDR3 sequences, approximately 4% occurring once; the ten biggest clones make up approximately 19%. The sample here was PBMCs, taken 15 days after the yellow fever booster vaccination. These receptors were taken from a man aged 18 to 35 who received the YFV17D yellow fever vaccine.

Only a few counts were recorded for this clonotype. The chain has TRBV18 and TRBJ2-7, with D perhaps matching TRBD1 (7 bases). The CDR3 extends over 13 amino acids. Germline V lookup: CDR1 KGHSH, CDR2 LQKENI. V was cut by 6 bases and J by 3 bases, with 12 bases left in between. CDR3 sequence (DNA): TGTGCCAGCTCGCGGGACAGAATCTACGAGCAGTACTTC. Translation gives CASSRDRIYEQYF.

This chain links TRBV4-2 with TRBJ2-1; TRBD2 aligns across 13 bases. V was pared by 3 bases and J by 9 bases, with 5 bases of the junction left unmatched. The CDR3 extends over 15 amino acids. The germline CDR1 and CDR2 sequences are LGHNA and YNFKEQ. The CDR3 reads CASSHETSGGSEQFF. The CDR3 region has the DNA TGTGCCAGCAGCCACGAGACTAGCGGGGGGAGTGAGCAGTTCTTC.

This clonotype has more than one count but fewer than ten. This may be a read error: a much more frequent sequence differs by one nucleotide. The rearrangement links TRBV9 to TRBJ2-1; 9 positions agree with TRBD2. In germline, CDR1 is SGDLS, CDR2 YYNGEE. V shed 0 bases and J 7 bases; nucleotides not matched to a gene: 5. The CDR3 is made up of 15 amino acids. Here the CDR3 DNA reads TGTGCCAGCAGCGTAGTTAGCGGGGGAGTAAATGAGCAGTTCTTC. Translating gives CASSVVSGGVNEQFF.

This clonotype occurred a few times. The chain carries TRBV7-9 and TRBJ2-5; possibly TRBD1 for D (5 bases). Trimming took 6 bases from V and 2 from J, leaving 13 bases between them. There are 14 residues in the CDR3. Germline V CDR1 and CDR2: SEHNR, FQNEAQ (reference sequence). The CDR3 DNA reads as TGTGCCAGCAGTTACCCCACAGGACAAGAGACCCAGTACTTC. Translation: CASSYPTGQETQYF.

This clonotype was detected ten times or more. The V and J genes are TRBV4-3 and TRBJ2-5; D is ambiguous. Trimming stripped 6 bases from V and 0 bases from J, with 8 bases between. The CDR3 has 13 residues. Germline V gives CDR1 LGHNA, CDR2 YSLEER. CDR3 residues: CASSLTDQETQYF. As DNA, the CDR3 is TGCGCCAGCAGTCTGACGGACCAAGAGACCCAGTACTTC.

This clonotype was found a few times. V gene TRBV12-3 or TRBV12-4 combines with J gene TRBJ2-3; 7 positions match TRBD2. The V gene end was trimmed by 5 bases and the J gene end by 2 bases; junction bases not matched to a gene: 7. There are 15 residues in the CDR3. CDR3 sequence (DNA): TGTGCCAGCAGTCCGAGAGCGGGGATCACAGATACGCAGTATTTT. Amino acids: CASSPRAGITDTQYF.

This clonotype has at least ten counts. This chain joins TRBV5-1 and TRBJ1-1; 11 nucleotides line up with TRBD1. V lost 4 bases, J lost 1 base, and 3 bases stayed unmatched. The germline V gene encodes CDR1 SGHRS and CDR2 YFSETQ. CDR3 length: 15 amino acids. DNA of the CDR3: TGCGCCAGCAGCGGACAGGGGGCGTGGAACACTGAAGCTTTCTTT. Its protein is CASSGQGAWNTEAFF. The whole variable domain, remainder taken from reference TRBV5-1 and TRBJ1-1, is KAGVTQTPRYLIKTRGQQVTLSCSPISGHRSVSWYQQTPGQGLQFLFEYFSETQRNKGNFPGRFSGRQFSNSRSEMNVSTLELGDSALYLCASSGQGAWNTEAFFGQGTRLTVV.

This clonotype was picked up a small number of times. This sequence joins TRBV19 and TRBJ1-4; 7 nucleotides agree with TRBD1. V shed 2 bases and J 4 bases; nucleotides not matched to a gene: 4. This CDR3 contains 15 residues. Germline V gives CDR1 LNHDA, CDR2 SQIVND (reference sequence). The chain's CDR3 is CASSIRDSNNEKLFF. The CDR3 DNA reads as TGTGCCAGTAGTATACGGGACAGTAATAATGAAAAACTGTTTTTT. Supplemented by reference TRBV19 and TRBJ1-4, the full variable domain reads DGGITQSPKYLFRKEGQNVTLSCEQNLNHDAMYWYRQDPGQGLRLIYYSQIVNDFQKGDIAEGYSVSREKKESFPLTVTSAQKNPTAFYLCASSIRDSNNEKLFFGSGTQLSVL.

In its sample, this clonotype was seen many times. The chain carries TRBV11-2 and TRBJ1-1; the D is unclear. The germline gives CDR1 SGHAT, CDR2 FQNNGV. This CDR3 region has 14 residues. Between the trimmed V and J ends, which lost 3 bases and 1 base, there was a span of 9 bases. CDR3 coding DNA: TGTGCCAGCAGCTTTGTTCGCCGGAACACTGAAGCTTTCTTT. It specifies CASSFVRRNTEAFF. Based on the CDR3 plus reference TRBV11-2 and TRBJ1-1, the full variable domain is EAGVAQSPRYKIIEKRQSVAFWCNPISGHATLYWYQQILGQGPKLLIQFQNNGVVDDSQLPKDRFSAERLKGVDSTLKIQPAKLEDSAVYLCASSFVRRNTEAFFGQGTRLTVV.

This clonotype was recorded a few times. The chain joins TRBV5-1 to TRBJ2-3; D is undetermined. Germline V gene lookup returns CDR1 SGHRS and CDR2 YFSETQ. The germline V and J ends were trimmed by 0 bases and 4 bases, with 9 bases remaining between them. The CDR3 extends over 14 amino acids. The CDR3 coding sequence is TGCGCCAGCAGCTTGGCAGGACGCTCAGATACGCAGTATTTT. It encodes CASSLAGRSDTQYF.

This clonotype showed up many times. This chain uses TRBV7-3 with TRBJ2-1; 8 bases line up with TRBD2. The V gene's germline CDR1 is SGHTA and CDR2 FQGTGA. V shed 5 bases and J 8 bases; nucleotides not matched to a gene: 2. There are 12 residues in the CDR3. This chain's CDR3 is CASSPGGYEQFF. CDR3 coding DNA: TGTGCCAGCAGCCCGGGGGGGTATGAGCAGTTCTTC.

Ten or more counts support this clonotype. J is TRBJ2-7 and V is TRBV6-2 or TRBV6-3; no firm D call. V lost 6 bases and J 1 base, leaving 4 bases between the germline ends. The CDR3 extends over 11 amino acids. CDR1 and CDR2 from the germline V gene are MNHEY and SVGEGT. The CDR3 DNA follows: TGTGCCAGCAGACGGTCCTACGAGCAGTACTTC. Protein: CASRRSYEQYF.

J is TRBJ2-7 and V is TRBV11-3; TRBD1 is a possible D gene (5 bases). V was trimmed by 1 base and J by 7 bases, leaving 5 bases between them. The germline V gene encodes CDR1 SGHNT and CDR2 YENEEA. The CDR3 is made up of 11 amino acids. CDR3 sequence: CASSLGQEQYF. The CDR3 nucleotides are TGTGCCAGCAGCTTAGGACAGGAGCAGTACTTC.

In this sample, this clonotype turned up a few times. The CDR3, as DNA: TGTGCCAGCAGTTACCGGGGGACAAACACTGAAGCTTTCTTT. It translates to CASSYRGTNTEAFF. The chain links TRBV6-5 to TRBJ1-1, with D possibly TRBD1 on 6 matching bases. The germline CDR1 and CDR2 sequences are MNHEY and SVGAGI. This CDR3 has 14 amino acids. Trimming removed 2 bases from V and 2 bases from J, with 9 bases in between.